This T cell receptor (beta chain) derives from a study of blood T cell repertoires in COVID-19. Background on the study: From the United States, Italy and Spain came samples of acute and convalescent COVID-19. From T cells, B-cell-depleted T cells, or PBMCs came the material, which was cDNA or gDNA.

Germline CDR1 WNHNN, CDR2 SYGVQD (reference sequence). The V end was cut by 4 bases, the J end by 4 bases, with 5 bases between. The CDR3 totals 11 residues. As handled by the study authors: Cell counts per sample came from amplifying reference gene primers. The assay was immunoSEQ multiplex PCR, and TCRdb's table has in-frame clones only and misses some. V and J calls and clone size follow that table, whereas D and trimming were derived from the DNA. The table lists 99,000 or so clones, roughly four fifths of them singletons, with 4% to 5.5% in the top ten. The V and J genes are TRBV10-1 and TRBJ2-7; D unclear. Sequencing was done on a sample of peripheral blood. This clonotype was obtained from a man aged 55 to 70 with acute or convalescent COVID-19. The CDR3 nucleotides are TGCGCCAGCAGTGCAGGTTACGAGCAGTACTTC. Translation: CASSAGYEQYF.